The 15 T cell receptor beta chains given below trace back to one sample, sequenced in a study of T cells in Graves' hyperthyroidism and ophthalmopathy. There were TCR beta CDR3 regions amplified from RNA transcripts. The HTBI primer set drove a first-round RT-PCR of the TCR CDR3. TCRdb re-called the multiplex PCR reads with MiXCR, one entry per CDR3 protein. Of 370,000 or so distinct CDR3 sequences in the sample, approximately 15% were seen once. The specimen sequenced was blood. These receptors were taken from a young woman with Graves' hyperthyroidism that later progressed to Graves' ophthalmopathy.

This clonotype was seen repeatedly, ten times or more. The gene calls are TRBV20-1 and TRBJ2-7; D call uncertain. Germline CDR1 reads DFQATT; CDR2 reads SNEGSKA (reference sequence). This CDR3 contains 14 residues. Trimming stripped 3 bases from V and 0 bases from J, with 12 bases between. The CDR3 region is CSASGILRSYEQYF. The CDR3 DNA sequence: TGCAGTGCTAGCGGAATCCTCCGCTCCTACGAGCAGTACTTC.

The rearrangement joins TRBV27 to TRBJ1-2; D is uncertain. The CDR3 is 13 residues long. Germline V gives CDR1 MNHEY, CDR2 SMNVEV (reference sequence). The ends were cut back, 2 bases at V and 4 bases at J, with 8 bases in the middle. The CDR3 sequence: CASSLKSSYGYTF. In nucleotides, the CDR3 is TGTGCCAGCAGTTTAAAAAGTTCCTATGGCTACACCTTC.

The table lists this clonotype with many counts. The rearrangement uses TRBV2 and TRBJ1-4, with TRBD1 matching over 7 bases. Looked up from germline, CDR1 is SNHLY and CDR2 is FYNNEI. J lost 0 bases, V lost 6 bases, and 7 bases had no gene match. This CDR3 has 16 residues. For the CDR3, the DNA is TGTGCCAGCAGGATGGGACAGCCAACAACTAATGAAAAACTGTTTTTT. It yields the protein CASRMGQPTTNEKLFF.

This clonotype was counted many times. This chain links TRBV7-9 with TRBJ2-3; the D call may be TRBD1 or TRBD2 (6 bases each). The germline CDR1 and CDR2 sequences are SEHNR and FQNEAQ (reference sequence). V was cut by 10 bases and J by 2 bases, with 22 bases left in between. The CDR3 covers 16 residues. The CDR3 bases are TGTGCCACCGGAGGGGGACACGGGGGTTCCACAGATACGCAGTATTTT. This gives the protein CATGGGHGGSTDTQYF.

The rearrangement uses TRBV6-9 and TRBJ1-3, with D possibly matching TRBD1 (5 bases). Trimming took off 4 bases at V and 2 bases at J, with 12 bases between the two ends. The CDR3 has 15 amino acids. The V gene's germline CDR1 is MNHGY and CDR2 SVAAGI. The CDR3 DNA reads TGTGCCAGCAGTTTACGAACAGGAACTGGAAACACCATATATTTT. Its translation is CASSLRTGTGNTIYF.

This clonotype occurred a few times. This rearrangement joins TRBV4-2 to TRBJ1-6; TRBD1 aligns across 8 bases. The germline gives CDR1 LGHNA, CDR2 YNFKEQ. The CDR3 is made up of 16 amino acids. The J segment lost 10 bases and the V segment lost 1 base, leaving 9 bases of the junction unmatched. This CDR3 reads CASSQGPGQGRSPLHF. CDR3 in DNA: TGTGCCAGCAGCCAAGGCCCTGGACAGGGACGCTCACCCCTCCACTTT.

Only a few counts were recorded for this clonotype. The rearrangement joins TRBV19 to TRBJ2-1; TRBD2 matches 14 bases. This CDR3 has 17 residues. Trimming cost V 4 bases and J 6 bases; bases outside gene matches: 8. Per germline, CDR1 LNHDA and CDR2 SQIVND (reference sequence). CDR3 sequence reads: CASSSMKGLAGVNEQFF. The CDR3 DNA reads TGTGCCAGTAGTAGTATGAAGGGACTAGCGGGAGTCAATGAGCAGTTCTTC.

This clonotype was seen ten or more times. The V and J genes are TRBV7-2 and TRBJ2-5; 9 bases are shared with TRBD2. The CDR3 is made up of 13 amino acids. Germline CDR1 SGHTA, CDR2 FQGNSA. Losses at the gene ends were 5 bases for V and 4 bases for J; bases not matched to a gene: 2. The CDR3 spells CASSQGLAETQYF. The CDR3 nucleotides are TGTGCCAGCAGCCAGGGACTAGCAGAGACCCAGTACTTC. The whole variable domain, remainder taken from reference TRBV7-2 and TRBJ2-5, is GAGVSQSPSNKVTEKGKDVELRCDPISGHTALYWYRQSLGQGLEFLIYFQGNSAPDKSGLPSDRFSAERTGGSVSTLTIQRTQQEDSAVYLCASSQGLAETQYFGPGTRLLVL.

V usage is TRBV27 and J usage is TRBJ2-1; D unclear. CDR1 is MNHEY, CDR2 SMNVEV, per germline (reference sequence). This CDR3 is 13 amino acids long. Trimming shortened V by 5 bases and J by 7 bases, and 12 bases separated the two germline ends. CDR3 nucleotide sequence: TGTGCCAGCAGTGGCCCGGGCCCAAATGAGCAGTTCTTC. Translating it yields CASSGPGPNEQFF.

This clonotype was counted only a few times. The chain links TRBV27 to TRBJ2-7, with 8 bases lining up with TRBD1. The CDR3 length is 13 residues. The germline gives CDR1 MNHEY, CDR2 SMNVEV (reference sequence). V was pared by 7 bases and J by 2 bases, with 4 bases of the junction left unmatched. CDR3 DNA: TGTGCCAGCAAACAGGGGGGTACCTACGAGCAGTACTTC. It translates to CASKQGGTYEQYF.

This clonotype was picked up many times. The V gene is TRBV6-1, the J gene TRBJ2-7; 13 nucleotides match TRBD2. Germline lookup yields CDR1 MNHNS and CDR2 SASEGT. CDR3 length: 15 residues. With V trimmed by 6 bases and J by 6 bases, 8 bases remained unmatched. The CDR3 coding sequence is TGTGCCAGCAGAGGCACTAGCGGGAGGGCCTCCGAGCAGTACTTC. It translates to CASRGTSGRASEQYF.

This clonotype was counted between two and nine times. One end of the junction is discordant with germline, which a read error may explain. The V call is TRBV7-2, the J call TRBJ2-1; D not certain. The CDR3 has 14 amino acids. CDR1 is SGHTA and CDR2 is FQGNSA in the germline V gene. The CDR3 nucleotides read TGTGCCAGCAGCTTAGTGGGTTCCGACAAGGAGCAGTTCTTC. Its translation is CASSLVGSDKEQFF.

The table lists this clonotype with many counts. V usage is TRBV2 and J usage is TRBJ2-3; no clear D gene. V was shortened by 7 bases and J by 2 bases, with 10 bases between the two germline ends. The CDR3 loop spans 13 amino acids. The germline CDR1 and CDR2 sequences are SNHLY and FYNNEI. For the CDR3, the DNA is TGTGCCAGCAAAGGAGTCATCACAGATACGCAGTATTTT. The encoded protein is CASKGVITDTQYF.

This clonotype was observed a handful of times. The J gene is TRBJ2-7, the V gene TRBV14, with D perhaps matching TRBD1 (5 bases). The CDR3 sequence is 14 residues long. The germline CDR1 and CDR2 sequences are SGHDN and FVKESK. Deletions cut 4 bases from V and 2 bases from J, with 12 bases between. DNA of the CDR3: TGTGCCAGCAGCCCCAACCGACAGACCTACGAGCAGTACTTC. It encodes CASSPNRQTYEQYF.

This clonotype showed up many times. The J gene is TRBJ1-4, the V gene TRBV28; tentative D call: TRBD1 (5 bases). Deletions cut 5 bases from V and 5 bases from J, with 12 bases between. Germline assignment: CDR1 MDHEN and CDR2 SYDVKM. The CDR3 has 14 amino acids. The CDR3 coding sequence is TGTGCCAGCAGTCACGGGACGGACAATGAAAAACTGTTTTTT. It codes for CASSHGTDNEKLFF. Using reference TRBV28 and TRBJ1-4 for the parts outside the CDR3, the full variable domain is DVKVTQSSRYLVKRTGEKVFLECVQDMDHENMFWYRQDPGLGLRLIYFSYDVKMKEKGDIPEGYSVSREKKERFSLILESASTNQTSMYLCASSHGTDNEKLFFGSGTQLSVL.